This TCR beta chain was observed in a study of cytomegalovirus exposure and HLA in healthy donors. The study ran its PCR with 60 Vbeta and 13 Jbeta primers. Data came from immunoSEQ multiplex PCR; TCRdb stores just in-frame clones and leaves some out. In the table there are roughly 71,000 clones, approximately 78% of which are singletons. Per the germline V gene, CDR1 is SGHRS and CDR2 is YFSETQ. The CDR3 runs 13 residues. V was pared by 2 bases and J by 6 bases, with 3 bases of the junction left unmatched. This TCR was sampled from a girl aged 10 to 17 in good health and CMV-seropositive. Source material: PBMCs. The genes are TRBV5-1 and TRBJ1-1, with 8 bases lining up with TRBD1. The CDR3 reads CASSLDRGAEAFF. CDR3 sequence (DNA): TGCGCCAGCAGCTTAGACAGGGGCGCTGAAGCTTTCTTT. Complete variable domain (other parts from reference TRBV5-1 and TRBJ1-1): KAGVTQTPRYLIKTRGQQVTLSCSPISGHRSVSWYQQTPGQGLQFLFEYFSETQRNKGNFPGRFSGRQFSNSRSEMNVSTLELGDSALYLCASSLDRGAEAFFGQGTRLTVV.